The sequence of this T cell receptor (beta chain) was determined in a study of cytotoxic CD8 clonotypes in ibrutinib-treated CLL. Study-wide background: Response samples followed a median around 12 months of treatment, range 6 to 36. On average, each sample had about 260,000 productive templates and approximately 100,000 productive rearrangements.

The CDR3 covers 15 residues. CDR1 is LNHNV and CDR2 is YYDKDF in the germline V gene (reference sequence). Trimming took 5 bases from V and 8 from J; bases not matched to a gene: 11. Worth noting for this clone: Its antigen is unidentified.

Findings and limits, study-wide: Upon ibrutinib response clonality rose, and upon progression it fell back toward baseline.

The data were produced by immunoSEQ multiplex PCR, yet TCRdb's version contains in-frame clones alone and is incomplete. The sample records 50,000 or so clones, approximately 82% being singletons. Genomic DNA in an amount of 2 to 2.5 micrograms was extracted from cryopreserved PBMCs and used for the preparation of TCR beta libraries. The clonotype comes from a human donor with chronic lymphocytic leukemia. The rearrangement links TRBV15 to TRBJ1-2, with 10 positions matching TRBD1. The starting material was PBMCs, obtained after 24 months of ibrutinib treatment. CDR3 bases: TGTGCCACCAGCTCACCCCGGGACAGGGGAGGCGGCTACACCTTC. This sequence encodes CATSSPRDRGGGYTF.